These T cell receptor beta chains were read from a single sample in a study of blood T cell repertoires in COVID-19. Clones were read by immunoSEQ multiplex PCR, and TCRdb kept only the in-frame ones, dropping some. Of about 150,000 clones in the sample, 87% are singletons; the top ten hold around 2.3%. The material sequenced was peripheral blood. These receptors were obtained from a man aged 45 to 65 with active COVID-19. CDR3s include the opening cysteine and the closing phenylalanine or tryptophan. The D gene is left open where the match is weak. The listing skips clone size in some rows; elsewhere it reads once, few, many or a size class.

D,J,size,V,DNA,CDR3
-,TRBJ2-7,-,TRBV4-1,TGCGCCAGCAGCCAAGGGGTTGGGACACTGTACGAGCAGTACTTC,CASSQGVGTLYEQYF
-,TRBJ1-1,-,TRBV7-9,TGTGCCAGCAGCTCCTCCTGGACACAACCGAACACTGAAGCTTTCTTT,CASSSSWTQPNTEAFF
-,TRBJ2-3,-,TRBV5-4,TGTGCCAGCACCGGGACTAGCACAGATACGCAGTATTTT,CASTGTSTDTQYF
-,TRBJ1-1,few,TRBV5-4,TGTGCCAGCAGCTCCGCCGAAGGACACCGGGCTGAAGCTTTCTTT,CASSSAEGHRAEAFF
TRBD2,TRBJ2-3,-,TRBV10-3,TGTGCCATCAGTGAGGGACTAGCGGGGGGGTCCGATACGCAGTATTTT,CAISEGLAGGSDTQYF
-,TRBJ2-1,-,TRBV6-7,TGTGCCCCAGGAGGCCGGGTAGGACCCTACAATGAGCAGTTCTTC,CAPGGRVGPYNEQFF
-,TRBJ1-1,-,TRBV5-4,TGTGCCAGCAGCTTGAATATCGGGGGCACTGAAGCTTTCTTT,CASSLNIGGTEAFF
-,TRBJ1-5,-,TRBV7-6,TGTGCCAGCAGCTTGGGTACAGGGCATCTGAGCAATCAGCCCCAGCATTTT,CASSLGTGHLSNQPQHF
-,TRBJ2-2,-,TRBV30,TGTGCCTGGGATGCGGGCACCGGGGAGCTGTTTTTT,CAWDAGTGELFF
TRBD1,TRBJ1-1,once,TRBV10-3,TGTGCCATCAGTGAGTATTTTTGGAGACAGGGGGCTTCTGAAGCTTTCTTT,CAISEYFWRQGASEAFF
TRBD1,TRBJ2-3,-,TRBV5-5,TGTGCCAGCAGCCCCCCGGGACAGGGCACAGATACGCAGTATTTT,CASSPPGQGTDTQYF
-,TRBJ2-5,-,TRBV10-3,TGTGCCATCAGTGATGGAGGTTTGAGAGAAGAGACCCAGTACTTC,CAISDGGLREETQYF
-,TRBJ2-1,-,TRBV18,TGTGCCAGCTCACCTAACAATGAGCAGTTCTTC,CASSPNNEQFF
-,TRBJ2-7,-,TRBV7-2,TGTGCCAGCAGCTTAGAACAGAACTCCTACGAGCAGTACTTC,CASSLEQNSYEQYF
TRBD2,TRBJ2-2,-,TRBV30,TGTGCCTGGAGCCAACTAGCGGGGGGGCGGTCCGTCGGGGAGCTGTTTTTT,CAWSQLAGGRSVGELFF
TRBD2,TRBJ2-5,-,TRBV4-1,TGCGCCAGCAGCCGTTTGCGGGGGGAGACCCAGTACTTC,CASSRLRGETQYF
-,TRBJ1-1,-,TRBV6-6,TGTGCCAGCAGCTTCGCTCAGGGAAAAACTGAAGCTTTCTTT,CASSFAQGKTEAFF
-,TRBJ1-1,few,TRBV4-1,TGCGCCAGCAGCGTCCGAGGGGGGAACACTGAAGCTTTCTTT,CASSVRGGNTEAFF
TRBD1,TRBJ1-6,-,TRBV7-2,TGTGCCAGCAGCTCTCAATTCCGGACAGGACGAGATTCACCCCTCCACTTT,CASSSQFRTGRDSPLHF